This section outlines one TCR beta chain sequence together with its context. Antigen unknown. J lost 11 bases, V lost 4 bases, and 4 bases had no gene match. From germline, CDR1 is KGHSH and CDR2 LQKENI. The CDR3 sequence is 11 residues long. This sample stems from a study of T cell responses to AZD1222 COVID-19 vaccine. The study's findings and limits: It was only after the peak T cell response that any repertoires were sampled. It should be noted that donors were predominantly white British and more often female, and clonal diversity was possibly underestimated.

Some clones are missing from TCRdb's copy, which holds only in-frame ones; the method was immunoSEQ multiplex PCR. The sample gives approximately 100,000 clones, 90% of which show up once; over 4.5% is in the top ten. Sample: peripheral blood, taken on day 0 of AZD1222 vaccination. The receptor comes from an adult in good health. The chain has TRBV18 and TRBJ1-2; the match to TRBD1 covers 7 bases. The CDR3 spells CASSLGTEYTF. The CDR3 nucleotides are TGTGCCAGCTCACTGGGGACAGAGTACACCTTC. Based on the CDR3 plus reference TRBV18 and TRBJ1-2, the full variable domain is NAGVMQNPRHLVRRRGQEARLRCSPMKGHSHVYWYRQLPEEGLKFMVYLQKENIIDESGMPKERFSAEFPKEGPSILRIQQVVRGDSAAYFCASSLGTEYTFGSGTRLTVV.